What follows describes a single T cell receptor beta chain. The junction shows a germline mismatch at one end, possibly a read error. One entry per CDR3 protein results from TCRdb running MiXCR on the 5' RACE reads. This table holds around 50,000 distinct CDR3 sequences, around 13% found once. This sample is drawn from a study of early T cells in non-severe SARS-CoV-2 infection. Germline CDR1 reads MNHNS; CDR2 reads SASEGT. The CDR3 sequence is 14 residues long. The rearrangement uses TRBV6-1 and TRBJ2-5; a weak D match, TRBD2 (7 bases). The sequence came from an adult who was a healthcare worker with PCR-confirmed SARS-CoV-2 infection or an uninfected control (not recorded which). The specimen sequenced was whole blood. Here the CDR3 reads CASSEGLGGLAQYF. In DNA form, the CDR3 reads TGTGCCAGCAGCGAAGGACTAGGGGGGCTAGCCCAGTACTTC.